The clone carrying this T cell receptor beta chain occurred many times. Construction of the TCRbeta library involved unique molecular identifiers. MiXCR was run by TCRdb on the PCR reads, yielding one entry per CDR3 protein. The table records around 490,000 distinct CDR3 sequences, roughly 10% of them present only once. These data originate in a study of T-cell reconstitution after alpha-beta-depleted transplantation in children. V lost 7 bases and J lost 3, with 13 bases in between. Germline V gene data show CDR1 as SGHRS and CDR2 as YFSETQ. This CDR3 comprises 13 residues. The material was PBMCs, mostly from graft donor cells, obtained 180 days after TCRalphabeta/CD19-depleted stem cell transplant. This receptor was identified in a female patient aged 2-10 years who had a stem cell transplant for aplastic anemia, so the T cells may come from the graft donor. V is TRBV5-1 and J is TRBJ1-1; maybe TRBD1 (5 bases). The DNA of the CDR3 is TGCGCCAGCCGTGAGACGGGGGACACTGAAGCTTTCTTT. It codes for CASRETGDTEAFF. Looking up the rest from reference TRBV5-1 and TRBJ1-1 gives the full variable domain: KAGVTQTPRYLIKTRGQQVTLSCSPISGHRSVSWYQQTPGQGLQFLFEYFSETQRNKGNFPGRFSGRQFSNSRSEMNVSTLELGDSALYLCASRETGDTEAFFGQGTRLTVV.